This passage covers 24 T cell receptor beta chains from one sample sequenced in a study of cytomegalovirus exposure and HLA in healthy donors. The PCR was carried out with 60 Vbeta primers and 13 Jbeta primers. The table came from immunoSEQ multiplex PCR; TCRdb's copy has only in-frame clones and leaves some out. The table shows 200,000 to 250,000 clones, with about 75% occurring only once. Sequencing was performed on PBMCs. The origin of the receptors is a man aged 18 to 30 in good health and CMV-seronegative.

In DNA, the CDR3 is TGTGCCAGCAGCCAAGAGATTGGGCAGGGTACGAAAAACATTCAGTACTTC. This codes for CASSQEIGQGTKNIQYF. The J gene is TRBJ2-4, the V gene TRBV4-2; D may be TRBD1 (5 bases). The CDR3 is 17 residues long. V lost 0 bases, J lost 4 bases, and 16 bases lay in between. Per the germline V gene, CDR1 is LGHNA and CDR2 is YNFKEQ.

This clone has a single count. The chain couples TRBV5-3 to TRBJ1-2, with 11 positions matching TRBD1. TRBV5-3 is marked as an open reading frame, function uncertain. The CDR3 contains 13 residues. V trimming: 4 bases; J trimming: 6 bases; junction bases outside the gene matches: 2. This CDR3 is CARSAGQGDGYTF. In DNA, the CDR3 is TGTGCCAGAAGCGCGGGACAGGGGGATGGCTACACCTTC.

V usage is TRBV6-1 and J usage is TRBJ2-5; D perhaps matches TRBD2 (5 bases). The germline CDR1 and CDR2 sequences are MNHNS and SASEGT. The length of the CDR3 is 13 residues. V lost 7 bases to trimming and J lost 8 bases, with 17 bases between them. CDR3: CASIADGRGTQYF. CDR3 coding DNA: TGTGCCAGCATTGCAGATGGTCGGGGAACCCAGTACTTC.

The chain uses TRBV6-4 and TRBJ1-1, with TRBD1 matching 7 bases. Germline CDR1 MRHNA, CDR2 SNTAGT. The V gene end was trimmed by 0 bases and the J gene end by 8 bases; junction bases not matched to a gene: 6. This CDR3 spans 14 amino acids. Written as DNA, the CDR3 is TGTGCCAGCAGTGACTCGGGTCAGGGGGAAGAAGCTTTCTTT. Amino acids: CASSDSGQGEEAFF.

The rearrangement links TRBV4-1 to TRBJ2-3; 9 positions match TRBD1. The CDR3 has 17 residues. Germline assignment: CDR1 MGHRA and CDR2 YSYEKL. The J segment lost 0 bases and the V segment lost 4 bases, leaving 8 bases of the junction unmatched. CDR3 residues: CASSPLGTGTSTDTQYF. The DNA of the CDR3 is TGCGCCAGCAGCCCCCTCGGGACAGGGACTAGCACAGATACGCAGTATTTT.

This sequence joins TRBV28 and TRBJ2-7; 7 nucleotides agree with TRBD1. Germline CDR1 reads MDHEN; CDR2 reads SYDVKM. V shed 2 bases and J 6 bases; nucleotides not matched to a gene: 4. CDR3 length: 13 residues. The CDR3, as DNA: TGTGCCAGCAGTTTAGGGGCAGGGGGCGAGCAGTACTTC. Translating gives CASSLGAGGEQYF.

The CDR3 coding sequence is TGCGCCAGCAGCCAATTGACTAGCGGGGGTTACAATGAGCAGTTCTTC. This translates into CASSQLTSGGYNEQFF. The chain joins TRBV4-3 to TRBJ2-1; the match to TRBD2 covers 12 bases. Germline values: CDR1 LGHNA, CDR2 YSLEER. Unmatched junction bases numbered 3, after V lost 2 bases and J lost 4 bases. This CDR3 spans 16 amino acids.

The chain recombines TRBV6-1 with TRBJ2-1; TRBD2 aligns across 9 bases. Germline V CDR1 and CDR2: MNHNS, SASEGT. CDR3 length: 16 residues. V lost 4 bases and J lost 6; bases outside the gene matches: 10. The CDR3 here is CASSATSGGRGNEQFF. CDR3 sequence (DNA): TGTGCCAGCAGTGCAACCAGCGGGGGGCGCGGCAATGAGCAGTTCTTC.

This chain links TRBV10-3 with TRBJ1-1; no clear D. There are 15 residues in the CDR3. V was pared by 6 bases and J by 0 bases, with 14 bases between. Germline CDR1 reads ENHRY; CDR2 reads SYGVKD. The CDR3 DNA reads TGTGCCATCAGGAAAGACAATGGGCTGAACACTGAAGCTTTCTTT. Translating gives CAIRKDNGLNTEAFF.

CDR3 protein: CASSRKMRTGELFF. The CDR3 nucleotides are TGTGCCAGCAGCCGAAAAATGCGCACCGGGGAGCTGTTTTTT. The V call is TRBV7-2, the J call TRBJ2-2, with D unclear. Trimming pared 5 bases from V and 4 bases from J, leaving 11 bases between. This CDR3 region has 14 residues. From germline, CDR1 is SGHTA and CDR2 FQGNSA.

The chain combines TRBV7-9 with TRBJ1-4, with TRBD1 matching over 10 bases. Germline V gene lookup returns CDR1 SEHNR and CDR2 FQNEAQ (reference sequence). The CDR3 totals 14 residues. The trim removed 4 bases at V and 5 bases at J, leaving 1 base unmatched. The CDR3, as DNA: TGTGCCAGCAGCTCGGACAGGGGGAATGAAAAACTGTTTTTT. This sequence encodes CASSSDRGNEKLFF.

The chain's CDR3 is CARLGQRLYGYTF. CDR3 DNA sequence: TGTGCCAGGTTGGGACAGCGCCTCTATGGCTACACCTTC. The chain uses TRBV19 and TRBJ1-2, with 7 bases that match TRBD1. Looked up from germline, CDR1 is LNHDA and CDR2 is SQIVND (reference sequence). The length of the CDR3 is 13 residues. V was pared by 9 bases and J by 4 bases, with 8 bases of the junction left unmatched.

This chain connects TRBV6-5 to TRBJ2-2; D gene unclear. This CDR3 region has 13 residues. V was shortened by 2 bases and J by 5 bases, with 6 bases between the two germline ends. Germline V gives CDR1 MNHEY, CDR2 SVGAGI. The CDR3 sequence: CASSYLGTGELFF. In DNA, the CDR3 is TGTGCCAGCAGTTACCTCGGGACCGGGGAGCTGTTTTTT.

This chain uses TRBV7-9 with TRBJ2-3, with 8 bases matching TRBD1. J was trimmed by 2 bases and V by 4 bases; bases with no gene match: 5. This CDR3 comprises 15 residues. The germline CDR1 and CDR2 sequences are SEHNR and FQNEAQ (reference sequence). In nucleotides, the CDR3 is TGTGCCAGCAGCTCCGGACAGGGAAACACAGATACGCAGTATTTT. Protein: CASSSGQGNTDTQYF.

The chain uses TRBV14 and TRBJ2-3; TRBD2 matches 10 bases. Germline lookup yields CDR1 SGHDN and CDR2 FVKESK. The trim removed 0 bases at V and 5 bases at J, leaving 20 bases unmatched. The CDR3 is 21 residues long. CDR3 sequence: CASSQDPTGKASGRLVDTQYF. The CDR3 DNA is TGTGCCAGCAGCCAAGACCCGACAGGGAAGGCTAGCGGGAGATTAGTAGATACGCAGTATTTT.

The rearrangement joins TRBV9 to TRBJ1-1; D gene ambiguous. The CDR3 is 14 amino acids. V lost 0 bases, J lost 4 bases, and 10 bases lay in between. Germline CDR1 and CDR2: SGDLS and YYNGEE. CDR3 DNA: TGTGCCAGCAGCGTAGGAAGGAGGGTCACTGAAGCTTTCTTT. It is translated as CASSVGRRVTEAFF.

The chain joins TRBV4-1 to TRBJ1-2; 10 bases agree with TRBD1. V lost 5 bases and J lost 2; bases outside the gene matches: 8. This CDR3 has 16 amino acids. Germline V gene sequence: CDR1 MGHRA, CDR2 YSYEKL. CDR3 sequence reads: CASSFIGQGVNYGYTF. CDR3 nucleotides: TGCGCCAGCAGCTTTATAGGACAGGGGGTCAACTATGGCTACACCTTC.

This chain links TRBV4-2 with TRBJ1-4; a weak D match, TRBD1 (6 bases). Trimming removed 2 bases at V and 1 base at J, with 20 bases between. Germline values: CDR1 LGHNA, CDR2 YNFKEQ. This CDR3 has 19 residues. The CDR3 DNA sequence: TGTGCCAGCAGCCAACCATGGGGGCGTATTCTGAGAACTAATGAAAAACTGTTTTTT. Protein product: CASSQPWGRILRTNEKLFF.

The chain has TRBV11-1 and TRBJ2-7; TRBD1 is a possible D gene (5 bases). The CDR3 is made up of 14 amino acids. Germline-derived CDR1 and CDR2 are SGHAT and FQDESV (reference sequence). Trimming left V 1 base short and J 2 bases short, with 9 bases between. CDR3 nucleotides: TGTGCCAGCAGCTTAGTGCCAGGGCCCTACGAGCAGTACTTC. Its protein is CASSLVPGPYEQYF.

This chain joins TRBV18 and TRBJ1-1; 9 bases map to TRBD1. The CDR3 is 16 amino acids. The germline V gene has CDR1 KGHSH and CDR2 LQKENI. V trimming: 5 bases; J trimming: 8 bases; junction bases outside the gene matches: 15. The CDR3 DNA reads TGTGCCAGCTCAACAAAACCGGGACAGGGAATGGCGGAAGCTTTCTTT. Encoded protein: CASSTKPGQGMAEAFF.

The rearrangement joins TRBV19 to TRBJ2-7; TRBD2 aligns across 10 bases. CDR1 and CDR2 (germline): LNHDA, SQIVND (reference sequence). This CDR3 region has 17 residues. J lost 5 bases, V lost 4 bases, and 14 bases had no gene match. This chain's CDR3 is CASSTGILAGEPHEQYF. The CDR3 coding sequence is TGTGCCAGTAGTACAGGGATTCTAGCGGGAGAGCCCCACGAGCAGTACTTC.

On this clone: The same CDR3 can be traced to other DNA sequences in this sample. J is TRBJ1-3 and V is TRBV18, with a possible D match to TRBD1 (5 bases). The CDR3 is made up of 14 amino acids. Trimming removed 3 bases from V and 2 bases from J, with 8 bases in between. Per the germline V gene, CDR1 is KGHSH and CDR2 is LQKENI. The DNA for the CDR3 is TGTGCCAGCTCACCCGGGACTGCTGGAAACACCATATATTTT. Protein sequence: CASSPGTAGNTIYF.

This clone was seen a few times. The CDR3, as DNA: TGTGCCAGCAGCGATTCCGGACAGGGGAGTGAAAAACTGTTTTTT. Protein: CASSDSGQGSEKLFF. The chain links TRBV11-1 to TRBJ1-4; TRBD1 aligns across 9 bases. Germline-derived CDR1 and CDR2 are SGHAT and FQDESV (reference sequence). V dropped 5 bases and J dropped 7; count of bases not matched to a gene: 8. The CDR3 contains 15 residues. The variable domain in full, with the rest retrieved from reference TRBV11-1 and TRBJ1-4, is EAEVAQSPRYKITEKSQAVAFWCDPISGHATLYWYRQILGQGPELLVQFQDESVVDDSQLPKDRFSAERLKGVDSTLKIQPAELGDSAMYLCASSDSGQGSEKLFFGSGTQLSVL.

V is TRBV30 and J is TRBJ1-2, with D possibly TRBD1 on 6 matching bases. Trimming pared 1 base from V and 6 bases from J, leaving 12 bases between. Per germline, CDR1 GTSNPN and CDR2 SVGIG (reference sequence). The CDR3 totals 13 residues. The DNA of the CDR3 is TGTGCCTGGAGTGCGAGGACAGATGATGGCTACACCTTC. It encodes CAWSARTDDGYTF.